Listed here are 7 T cell receptor beta chains from one sample, sequenced in a study of read filtering for tumor transcriptome and immune sequencing. From roughly 390 ng of RNA, a library with molecular barcoded alpha/delta and beta/gamma adaptors was made. TCRdb called the reads again in MiXCR, with one record for every CDR3 protein. Of over 50,000 distinct CDR3 sequences listed, around a fifth were seen once; the top ten hold about 11%. Sequencing used a population of CD138-negative cells sorted from bone marrow. The receptors were gathered from a donor at least 40 years old with multiple myeloma.

Ten or more counts support this clonotype. V is TRBV4-1 and J is TRBJ2-2; 7 nucleotides align to TRBD2. This CDR3 is built from 14 residues. With 3 bases clipped from V and 4 bases from J, the junction kept 2 bases outside the gene matches. From germline, CDR1 is MGHRA and CDR2 YSYEKL. CDR3 residues: CASSHASGTGELFF. The DNA for the CDR3 is TGCGCCAGCAGCCATGCTAGCGGCACCGGGGAGCTGTTTTTT.

Many counts were recorded for this clonotype. V gene TRBV3-1 combines with J gene TRBJ1-1; D is uncertain. CDR1 is LGHDT, CDR2 YNNKEL, per germline (reference sequence). V lost 7 bases to trimming and J lost 1 base, with 13 bases between them. The length of the CDR3 is 14 residues. The CDR3 sequence: CASIHSDQNTEAFF. CDR3 coding DNA: TGTGCCAGCATCCACAGCGACCAGAACACTGAAGCTTTCTTT.

This clonotype was observed many times. This sequence joins TRBV5-1 and TRBJ2-2; no firm D call. V was clipped by 0 bases and J by 1 base, with 13 bases between them. Germline V gives CDR1 SGHRS, CDR2 YFSETQ. The CDR3 sequence is 17 residues long. CDR3 loop: CASSLGLDTGNTGELFF. CDR3 nucleotide sequence: TGCGCCAGCAGCTTGGGACTCGACACCGGGAACACCGGGGAGCTGTTTTTT.

The chain couples TRBV7-2 to TRBJ2-1; possibly TRBD2 for D (7 bases). The V end lost 5 bases, the J end lost 7 bases, and 15 bases lay between the germline ends. The CDR3 consists of 14 residues. Germline V lookup: CDR1 SGHTA, CDR2 FQGNSA. CDR3 region: CASSDGGAGNEQFF. The DNA for the CDR3 is TGTGCCAGCAGCGATGGGGGGGCCGGGAATGAGCAGTTCTTC.

This clonotype came up many times. The V gene is TRBV20-1, the J gene TRBJ2-7, with a weak D call TRBD1 (5 bases). The ends were cut back, 1 base at V and 4 bases at J, with 11 bases in the middle. CDR1 and CDR2 from the germline V gene are DFQATT and SNEGSKA (reference sequence). The length of the CDR3 is 13 residues. The CDR3 sequence is CSARAGREYEQYF. The CDR3 coding sequence is TGCAGTGCTAGAGCTGGCAGGGAATACGAGCAGTACTTC.

This clonotype has at least ten counts. The DNA of the CDR3 is TGTGCCACCTGGGACTCCGTCAGCGATGAGCAGTTCTTC. Its translation is CATWDSVSDEQFF. The V gene is TRBV28, the J gene TRBJ2-1, with D possibly TRBD2 on 6 matching bases. V lost 10 bases and J lost 8, with 18 bases in between. The CDR3 sequence is 13 residues long. Germline CDR1 is MDHEN and CDR2 is SYDVKM.

This clonotype was counted many times. This chain connects TRBV20-1 to TRBJ2-3; the D is unclear. The CDR3 has 11 amino acids. Germline loops: CDR1 DFQATT, CDR2 SNEGSKA (reference sequence). Trimming took off 3 bases at V and 3 bases at J, with 4 bases between the two ends. In DNA form, the CDR3 reads TGCAGTGCTAGTGAGACAGATACGCAGTATTTT. It encodes CSASETDTQYF.